Reported below is one T cell receptor beta chain. The antigen it recognizes is unknown. The input lacks base qualities; no much larger clone sits a single base away. Enrolling through a virtual design, the prospective study's participants ranged in age from roughly 18 to 89 years and lived across 24 United States geographic areas. Cohort assignment in the prospective study relied on participant-reported clinical history from a screening survey and a study questionnaire. Exposed participants had been in contact with someone with a PCR-confirmed or clinician-diagnosed COVID-19 case within 2 weeks of study entry. Each participant in the prospective study had whole blood, serum and a nasopharyngeal or oropharyngeal swab collected by mobile phlebotomists. Prospective study participants could optionally give additional blood draws and questionnaires over an approximately 2-month period. Prospective study blood samples were shipped either frozen or at room temperature before DNA extraction.

As encoded in the germline V gene, CDR1 is MRHNA while CDR2 is SNTAGT. The CDR3 runs 16 amino acids, cysteine and phenylalanine included. Only the CDR3 DNA stays, 48 bases, in frame from base 1. Trimming removed 3 bases from V and 7 bases from J; the gene matches leave 9 bases unexplained. The source of the sample is a study of blood T cell repertoires in COVID-19 (dated by TCRdb to the early 2020s). About the investigation overall: Samples from collaborators originated in the United States, Italy and Spain and spanned both the acute and convalescent phases of COVID-19. Where available, HLA class I and class II types were taken from metadata supplied by the sample provider and were not determined by assay-based typing. The sample metadata nearly always contained a de-identified subject ID, COVID-19 status, age in years and sex. Samples came from the ongoing ImmuneRACE study (first 160 participants) plus 1,254 subjects from 6 global collaborators. Subjects who had been exposed to COVID-19, were actively infected with it, or had recovered from it provided the deeply sampled blood TCRbeta repertoires that made up the dataset. The material from the prospective study consisted of cDNA or gDNA derived from T cells, B-cell-depleted T cells, or PBMCs. The repertoires were released in a freely available public database intended as a resource for research on the immune response to SARS-CoV-2.

What the work shows at the level of the full study, not this receptor alone: How much clinical and demographic metadata was included differed by source and by participant, and the metadata was provided uncurated.

TCRbeta CDR3 regions were amplified from genomic DNA using the immunoSEQ Assay, a bias-controlled multiplex PCR. Per the source publication's procedure: The number of nucleated cells in each sample was estimated by amplification of reference gene primers within the assay. To quantify the absolute abundance of each unique TCRbeta CDR3 rearrangement, sequence reads were collapsed and filtered. For each sample, productive Simpson clonality was calculated as the square root of Simpson's diversity index across productive rearrangements. Here the immuneACCESS table is served through TCRdb, limited to in-frame sequences with V and J called. Missing clones are a known gap in these copies; in checked studies unresolved V genes cover under half, and the rest lacks a known reason. For V, J and clone size, that table is used; D and trimming come from the DNA. The table for this sample lists around 330,000 clones; 85% of them were counted only once. The ten largest account for 1.5% to 2% of the sample.

The sample taken for sequencing was PBMCs or T cells enriched from blood (not recorded which). The sequence was collected from a woman aged 25 to 39 who had been exposed to COVID-19. The V and J segments used are TRBV6-4 and TRBJ2-1, with 10 central nucleotides matching TRBD2. The CDR3 region has the sequence CASSDHSGAGGNEQFF. The bases read TGTGCCAGCAGTGATCATAGCGGAGCGGGGGGGAATGAGCAGTTCTTC.